The text below deals with one T cell receptor beta chain. Method: immunoSEQ multiplex PCR; TCRdb's copy keeps in-frame clones and lacks some. Here the sample spans about 60,000 clones, under 90% being singletons. Intraepithelial and lamina propria lymphocytes were released after the graft tissue was processed. The V end lost 4 bases, the J end lost 8 bases, and 14 bases lay between the germline ends. CDR1 and CDR2 from the germline V gene are MNHEY and SVGAGI. The CDR3 totals 13 residues. This entry is derived from a study of graft-versus-host responses after intestinal transplantation. The chain is built from TRBV6-5 and TRBJ1-2, with D unresolved. The sequences come from ileum tissue, collected 357 days after transplant. This clonotype was sampled from a human patient who received an intestinal transplant, so some T cells may come from the graft donor. CDR3 in amino acids: CASSSDGSRGYTF. The CDR3 DNA follows: TGTGCCAGCAGTTCGGACGGGTCTCGGGGCTACACCTTC.